A single T cell receptor beta chain is shown here with its context. Participants were aged about 18 to 100 years from around 26 US areas. Methods used by the authors: It was from reference gene primer amplification that nucleated cell counts were estimated. Sequenced by immunoSEQ multiplex PCR; TCRdb stores in-frame clones only, minus some. The DNA was the basis for D and trimming; V, J and clone size are from that table. This sample has some 270,000 clones, with around 93% found just once. These data originate in a study of blood T cell repertoires in COVID-19. The overall study: Spain, Italy and the United States supplied samples that represented acute and convalescent COVID-19.

Germline loops: CDR1 MNHEY, CDR2 SMNVEV (reference sequence). J lost 0 bases, V lost 5 bases, and 4 bases had no gene match. The CDR3 spans 14 residues. This chain joins TRBV27 and TRBJ2-7; TRBD1 aligns across 7 bases. This TCR was sampled from a man in his forties or fifties who had been exposed to COVID-19. Sample: PBMCs or T cells enriched from blood (not recorded which). The CDR3 DNA follows: TGTGCCAGCAGTGTTGACAGGGTCTCCTACGAGCAGTACTTC. It encodes CASSVDRVSYEQYF.